These T cell receptor beta chains were read from a single sample in a study of blood T cell repertoires in COVID-19. Data came from immunoSEQ multiplex PCR; TCRdb stores just in-frame clones and leaves some out. The sample includes 40,000 to 50,000 clones, about 92% seen only once; the top ten take around 20%. Sequenced: peripheral blood. The origin of the receptors is a man between 65 and 85 years old with active COVID-19. CDR3s include the opening cysteine and the closing phenylalanine or tryptophan. Fields, in order: CDR3 DNA, CDR3 protein, D gene, J gene, clone size, V gene. The D gene is left open where the match is weak. Rows may omit the clone size; those that give it use once, few, many or a size class.

DNA: TGTGCCAGCAGCCAAGAAGATGTGTTAACGGGGGGGTACAATGAGCAGTTCTTC; CDR3: CASSQEDVLTGGYNEQFF; D: TRBD2; J: TRBJ2-1; size: NA; V: TRBV3-1/TRBV3-2
DNA: TGCGCCAGCACCCCGCGGCGGGGGGGCACGAACACCGGGGAGCTGTTTTTT; CDR3: CASTPRRGGTNTGELFF; D: TRBD2; J: TRBJ2-2; size: NA; V: TRBV5-1
DNA: TGTGCCAGCAGTTACAGCGCTAGCGGGAAGATCGAGACCCAGTACTTC; CDR3: CASSYSASGKIETQYF; D: TRBD2; J: TRBJ2-5; size: NA; V: TRBV6-5
DNA: TGTGCCAGTAGTATAGGTCAGGGGTCAGATACGCAGTATTTT; CDR3: CASSIGQGSDTQYF; D: NA; J: TRBJ2-3; size: NA; V: TRBV19
DNA: TGTGCCAGCAGTCTACGGGGACAGCCCCAGCATTTT; CDR3: CASSLRGQPQHF; D: NA; J: TRBJ1-5; size: NA; V: TRBV27
DNA: TGCGCCAGCAGCTTGGCCTCTTCCAAGAGGGAGACCCAGTACTTC; CDR3: CASSLASSKRETQYF; D: NA; J: TRBJ2-5; size: NA; V: TRBV5-1
DNA: TGCGCCAGCAGCCCCAGAGAGGGAAAATACTCCTACGAGCAGTACTTC; CDR3: CASSPREGKYSYEQYF; D: NA; J: TRBJ2-7; size: NA; V: TRBV5-1
DNA: TGTGCCAGCAGGGACAGGGGAGAAGCTTTCTTT; CDR3: CASRDRGEAFF; D: TRBD1; J: TRBJ1-1; size: once; V: TRBV12-3/TRBV12-4
DNA: TGTGCCAGCAGCCGGTCGATAAGCCTCTCCTACGAGCAGTACTTC; CDR3: CASSRSISLSYEQYF; D: NA; J: TRBJ2-7; size: NA; V: TRBV6-5
DNA: TGTGCCAGCAGGAGGACTAGCGGGGGGGCTTATGAGCAGTTCTTC; CDR3: CASRRTSGGAYEQFF; D: TRBD2; J: TRBJ2-1; size: NA; V: TRBV6-4
DNA: TGTGCCAGCAGTTCCCGTTTGCGGGGTCCCTCCTACGAGCAGTACTTC; CDR3: CASSSRLRGPSYEQYF; D: NA; J: TRBJ2-7; size: NA; V: TRBV28
DNA: TGCGCCAGCAGCGTTCGACTGGCTCAGCCCCAGCATTTT; CDR3: CASSVRLAQPQHF; D: NA; J: TRBJ1-5; size: NA; V: TRBV4-1
DNA: TGTGCCAGTAGTATATCAGGACAGGGGATCTACGAGCAGTACTTC; CDR3: CASSISGQGIYEQYF; D: TRBD1; J: TRBJ2-7; size: NA; V: TRBV19
DNA: TGTGCCAGCAGCTTAGACAGGGTTGGAGAAAAACTGTTTTTT; CDR3: CASSLDRVGEKLFF; D: NA; J: TRBJ1-4; size: NA; V: TRBV11-2
DNA: TGTGCCAGCAGTGAAGGTTGGGGGGCTAACTATGGCTACACCTTC; CDR3: CASSEGWGANYGYTF; D: NA; J: TRBJ1-2; size: NA; V: TRBV6-1
DNA: TGTGCCAGCAGCCAAGATAGCTCCTACAATGAGCAGTTCTTC; CDR3: CASSQDSSYNEQFF; D: NA; J: TRBJ2-1; size: NA; V: TRBV3-1/TRBV3-2
DNA: TGTGCCAGCAGCCAGAGGGCACGGGTGACAGGAATTCGAAATCACCACACAGATACGCAGTATTTT; CDR3: CASSQRARVTGIRNHHTDTQYF; D: NA; J: TRBJ2-3; size: NA; V: TRBV3-1/TRBV3-2
DNA: TGTGCCACCCGGTTTGGGCCCCAGCATTTT; CDR3: CATRFGPQHF; D: NA; J: TRBJ1-5; size: NA; V: TRBV28
DNA: TGTGCCAGCAGCCCGGACTTGTTACCCTATGGCTACACCTTC; CDR3: CASSPDLLPYGYTF; D: NA; J: TRBJ1-2; size: NA; V: TRBV11-1
DNA: TGTGCCAGCCACTCGGGACAGGGGGCTTTAAGGGGGCAGTACTTC; CDR3: CASHSGQGALRGQYF; D: TRBD1; J: TRBJ2-7; size: NA; V: TRBV6-5
DNA: TGTGCCAGCAGCCCCAACTTCCAAGAGACCCAGTACTTC; CDR3: CASSPNFQETQYF; D: NA; J: TRBJ2-5; size: NA; V: TRBV4-2
DNA: TGTGCCAGCAGTTACCCGGGGGACGAGCAGTACTTC; CDR3: CASSYPGDEQYF; D: NA; J: TRBJ2-7; size: NA; V: TRBV6-5
DNA: TGTGCCAGCAGCTTAAATCGGGGGGTACGGGAAAAACTGTTTTTT; CDR3: CASSLNRGVREKLFF; D: NA; J: TRBJ1-4; size: NA; V: TRBV7-8
DNA: TGCAGCGTTGGAGAGACAGGGGGGAACACTGAAGCTTTCTTT; CDR3: CSVGETGGNTEAFF; D: TRBD1; J: TRBJ1-1; size: NA; V: TRBV29-1
DNA: TGCGCCAGCAGCTTACGCGGACAGGGGCCAGAGACCCAGTACTTC; CDR3: CASSLRGQGPETQYF; D: TRBD1; J: TRBJ2-5; size: NA; V: TRBV5-1
DNA: TGTGCCAGCGCCAACCGGGACAGTGGCTATGGCTACACCTTC; CDR3: CASANRDSGYGYTF; D: TRBD1; J: TRBJ1-2; size: NA; V: TRBV28
DNA: TGCAGTGCTAGTAAACGGGGTGGAAATGAAAAACTGTTTTTT; CDR3: CSASKRGGNEKLFF; D: NA; J: TRBJ1-4; size: NA; V: TRBV20-1
DNA: TGTGCCAGCAGCCAAGTCACAGGGGCAAATGAGCAGTTCTTC; CDR3: CASSQVTGANEQFF; D: TRBD1; J: TRBJ2-1; size: NA; V: TRBV4-2
DNA: TGTGCCAGCAGTTACCCCCCCGGACAGGGAAACATTCAGTACTTC; CDR3: CASSYPPGQGNIQYF; D: TRBD1; J: TRBJ2-4; size: once; V: TRBV28
DNA: TGTGCCAGCAGTGAAGATGGGGGACAGATTAATTCACCCCTCCACTTT; CDR3: CASSEDGGQINSPLHF; D: TRBD1; J: TRBJ1-6; size: NA; V: TRBV6-1
DNA: TGTGCCAGCAGTCCCCCCGGGGGATTACAGCCCCAGCATTTT; CDR3: CASSPPGGLQPQHF; D: NA; J: TRBJ1-5; size: once; V: TRBV6-5
DNA: TGTGCCAGTAGTCTCCTGGGGCTTCCCTGGGAGCTGTTTTTT; CDR3: CASSLLGLPWELFF; D: NA; J: TRBJ2-2; size: NA; V: TRBV19
DNA: TGTGCCAGCAGCTTCCAATTTAATGAAAAACTGTTTTTT; CDR3: CASSFQFNEKLFF; D: NA; J: TRBJ1-4; size: NA; V: TRBV7-2
DNA: TGTGCCAGCAGTGCAATGGCTGGGGACACTAAAACCTACGAGCAGTACTTC; CDR3: CASSAMAGDTKTYEQYF; D: NA; J: TRBJ2-7; size: NA; V: TRBV28
DNA: TGTGCCAGCAGCTTGGACCAGGGGGAAAAACTGTTTTTT; CDR3: CASSLDQGEKLFF; D: NA; J: TRBJ1-4; size: NA; V: TRBV5-4
DNA: TGCAGCGTTGCGAAGAGCGGGAGGGGGGAGACCCAGTACTTC; CDR3: CSVAKSGRGETQYF; D: TRBD2; J: TRBJ2-5; size: NA; V: TRBV29-1
DNA: TGTGCCAGCAGCCCACAGGGGCAGGGGTCACCCCTCCACTTT; CDR3: CASSPQGQGSPLHF; D: TRBD1; J: TRBJ1-6; size: NA; V: TRBV3-1/TRBV3-2
DNA: TGTGCCAGCAGCTCTGGGACTAGCGGGGTGGGAGAGACCCAGTACTTC; CDR3: CASSSGTSGVGETQYF; D: TRBD2; J: TRBJ2-5; size: NA; V: TRBV7-9
DNA: TGTGCCAGCAGTTTGAAGATTAGCTCCTACGAGCAGTACTTC; CDR3: CASSLKISSYEQYF; D: NA; J: TRBJ2-7; size: NA; V: TRBV6-5
DNA: TGTGCCAGCAGCCAACTCAAGCCCGAACCTACGGGCAATGAGCAGTTCTTC; CDR3: CASSQLKPEPTGNEQFF; D: NA; J: TRBJ2-1; size: NA; V: TRBV21-1
DNA: TGTGCCAGCAGCGCTACTCGGGACAGGGGCAATGAGCAGTTCTTC; CDR3: CASSATRDRGNEQFF; D: TRBD1; J: TRBJ2-1; size: NA; V: TRBV7-2
DNA: TGTGCCAGCAGCGTCTCCCTGGAGGGGGAGACCCAGTACTTC; CDR3: CASSVSLEGETQYF; D: NA; J: TRBJ2-5; size: NA; V: TRBV7-2
DNA: TGCGCCAGCAGCCAAGTTCTCAGCAGGGTTAATGAAAAACTGTTTTTT; CDR3: CASSQVLSRVNEKLFF; D: NA; J: TRBJ1-4; size: once; V: TRBV4-1
DNA: TGTGCCAGCAGCGCCGGACGGGATTATAGCACAGATACGCAGTATTTT; CDR3: CASSAGRDYSTDTQYF; D: NA; J: TRBJ2-3; size: NA; V: TRBV9
DNA: TGCGCCAGCAGCCAGATCTACCGACTAGCCGAGTCCTACAATGAGCAGTTCTTC; CDR3: CASSQIYRLAESYNEQFF; D: TRBD2; J: TRBJ2-1; size: few; V: TRBV4-1
DNA: TGTGCCATCAGTGAGTCGACTCTAGCGGATGAGCAGTTCTTC; CDR3: CAISESTLADEQFF; D: TRBD2; J: TRBJ2-1; size: NA; V: TRBV10-3
DNA: TGTGCCAGCGACAGGGGAGAGACCCAGTACTTC; CDR3: CASDRGETQYF; D: TRBD1; J: TRBJ2-5; size: NA; V: TRBV3-1/TRBV3-2